These 25 T cell receptor beta chains were sequenced from one sample in a study of cytomegalovirus exposure and HLA in healthy donors. PCR involved 60 Vbeta and 13 Jbeta primers. Sequencing used immunoSEQ multiplex PCR; TCRdb keeps in-frame clones, though not all of them. This sample has 170,000 or so clones, with 80% found just once. The sample taken for sequencing was PBMCs. The receptor set was obtained from a man under 40 in good health and CMV-seropositive.

The chain joins TRBV5-1 to TRBJ1-1, with a possible D match to TRBD1 (5 bases). The V end lost 3 bases, the J end lost 1 base, and 7 bases lay between the germline ends. The CDR3 has 13 residues. Germline V gene sequence: CDR1 SGHRS, CDR2 YFSETQ. CDR3 protein: CASSSTANTEAFF. The CDR3 DNA is TGCGCCAGCAGCTCGACAGCGAACACTGAAGCTTTCTTT.

The J gene is TRBJ2-7, the V gene TRBV21-1; the table names TRBD1, a call not compared with the DNA. TRBV21-1 has pseudogene status. The CDR3 is 16 amino acids. The CDR3 here is CASITSAGTGPHEQYF. The DNA for the CDR3 is TGTGCCAGCATTACATCGGCCGGGACAGGGCCCCACGAGCAGTACTTC.

Turning to this clone: The junction differs from germline at one of its ends, possibly a read error. CDR3 sequence: CSSSKDRNREAFF. CDR3 DNA: TGTTCCAGCAGCAAGGACAGGAATCGTGAGGCTTTCTTT. V gene TRBV7-9 combines with J gene TRBJ1-1; 7 bases line up with TRBD1. Germline V gene sequence: CDR1 SEHNR, CDR2 FQNEAQ (reference sequence). CDR3 length equals 13 residues.

The chain has TRBV15 and TRBJ2-7; D is undetermined. V lost 8 bases, J lost 6 bases, and 14 bases lay in between. Germline V gene sequence: CDR1 LNHNV, CDR2 YYDKDF (reference sequence). The CDR3 has 12 residues. The DNA for the CDR3 is TGTGCCACCTCCCCCCTGCCGGGCGAGCAGTACTTC. It yields the protein CATSPLPGEQYF. The full variable domain, its missing parts supplied by reference TRBV15 and TRBJ2-7, is DAMVIQNPRYQVTQFGKPVTLSCSQTLNHNVMYWYQQKSSQAPKLLFHYYDKDFNNEADTPDNFQSRRPNTSFCFLDIRSPGLGDTAMYLCATSPLPGEQYFGPGTRLTVT.

This clone was counted between two and nine times. The chain recombines TRBV6-1 with TRBJ1-1; maybe TRBD1 (5 bases). The CDR3 totals 13 residues. V was cut by 2 bases and J by 10 bases, with 14 bases left in between. Per germline, CDR1 MNHNS and CDR2 SASEGT. DNA for the CDR3: TGTGCCAGCAGTGAAAGTGGCAGGGAGGCAGCTTTCTTT. Residues: CASSESGREAAFF.

The V call is TRBV10-1, the J call TRBJ1-3; D ambiguous. Deletions cut 3 bases from V and 0 bases from J, with 6 bases between. This CDR3 contains 14 residues. The germline CDR1 and CDR2 sequences are WNHNN and SYGVQD (reference sequence). For the CDR3, the DNA is TGCGCCAGCAGTGAAACTAACTCTGGAAACACCATATATTTT. Translating gives CASSETNSGNTIYF.

This chain connects TRBV4-3 to TRBJ1-6, with D unresolved. The CDR3 loop spans 15 amino acids. The germline V gene has CDR1 LGHNA and CDR2 YSLEER. The V end was cut by 3 bases, the J end by 9 bases, with 15 bases between. CDR3 in amino acids: CASSQSRGMSSPLHF. The CDR3 region has the DNA TGCGCCAGCAGCCAGTCTCGAGGGATGAGTTCACCCCTCCACTTT.

The chain carries TRBV5-1 and TRBJ1-1, with 7 nucleotides matching TRBD1. CDR1 SGHRS and CDR2 YFSETQ come from the germline V gene. The CDR3 totals 16 residues. V gave up 0 bases and J gave up 4 bases; unmatched junction bases: 9. CDR3 DNA sequence: TGCGCCAGCAGCTTGGCTGGGACTTCAGGGGGCACTGAAGCTTTCTTT. Translated: CASSLAGTSGGTEAFF.

The chain has TRBV7-8 and TRBJ1-1; unclear D gene. Germline CDR1 and CDR2: SGHVS and FQNEAQ. The V and J ends lost 5 bases and 0 bases respectively, with 10 bases between them. This CDR3 has 14 residues. The DNA of the CDR3 is TGTGCCAGCAGCGGCAGACTATTGAACACTGAAGCTTTCTTT. This translates into CASSGRLLNTEAFF.

The genes are TRBV27 and TRBJ1-5, with D unresolved. V was cut by 1 base and J by 7 bases, with 20 bases left in between. This CDR3 is built from 17 residues. Germline CDR1 and CDR2: MNHEY and SMNVEV (reference sequence). This chain's CDR3 is CASSLFSENLPGQPQHF. The CDR3 DNA sequence: TGTGCCAGCAGTTTATTTTCGGAAAATCTACCGGGGCAGCCCCAGCATTTT.

The chain employs TRBV4-3 and TRBJ2-5; 7 nucleotides match TRBD2. V shed 6 bases and J 3 bases; nucleotides not matched to a gene: 10. The CDR3 runs to 15 residues. Germline V gene sequence: CDR1 LGHNA, CDR2 YSLEER. This CDR3 reads CASRKWASGKETQYF. CDR3 nucleotides: TGCGCCAGCAGGAAATGGGCTAGCGGCAAAGAGACCCAGTACTTC.

Only one count was recorded for this clone. This sample includes further DNA sequences coding for the same CDR3. This chain joins TRBV11-3 and TRBJ2-3; a possible D gene is TRBD2 (6 bases). CDR3 length equals 13 residues. V lost 3 bases and J lost 4, with 8 bases in between. CDR1 and CDR2 (germline): SGHNT, YENEEA. The CDR3, as DNA: TGTGCCAGCAGCTTCGGGGGACCAGATACGCAGTATTTT. Translated: CASSFGGPDTQYF.

The chain links TRBV11-3 to TRBJ2-2; weak D call: TRBD2 (6 bases). This CDR3 spans 13 amino acids. Germline CDR1 is SGHNT and CDR2 is YENEEA. Trimming shortened V by 4 bases and J by 5 bases, and 8 bases separated the two germline ends. This CDR3 reads CASSSRETGELFF. The DNA of the CDR3 is TGTGCCAGCAGCTCCCGGGAGACCGGGGAGCTGTTTTTT.

V gene TRBV12-5 combines with J gene TRBJ2-4; D might be TRBD2 (6 bases). Germline V gene lookup returns CDR1 LGHNT and CDR2 FRNRAP. V lost 1 base and J 8 bases, leaving 12 bases between the germline ends. The CDR3 has 14 residues. In nucleotides, the CDR3 is TGTGCTAGTGGTTTGGAAGGAGGGGCGGACATTCAGTACTTC. Encoded protein: CASGLEGGADIQYF. The variable domain in full, with the rest retrieved from reference TRBV12-5 and TRBJ2-4, is DARVTQTPRHKVTEMGQEVTMRCQPILGHNTVFWYRQTMMQGLELLAYFRNRAPLDDSGMPKDRFSAEMPDATLATLKIQPSEPRDSAVYFCASGLEGGADIQYFGAGTRLSVL.

The chain uses TRBV7-2 and TRBJ1-2; D is possibly TRBD1 (6 bases). CDR3 length: 17 amino acids. V was trimmed by 3 bases and J by 6 bases, leaving 23 bases between them. The germline V gene encodes CDR1 SGHTA and CDR2 FQGNSA. CDR3: CASSFDRNRGSADGYTF. CDR3 sequence (DNA): TGTGCCAGCAGCTTCGACAGGAATCGTGGCTCGGCGGATGGCTACACCTTC.

In this sample, this clone turned up a few times. The V gene is TRBV5-8, the J gene TRBJ1-2, with D maybe TRBD1 (5 bases). V lost 4 bases, J lost 6 bases, and 25 bases lay in between. The CDR3 spans 17 residues. Germline-derived CDR1 and CDR2 are SGHTS and YDEGEE. The DNA of the CDR3 is TGTGCCAGCAGCCCATACCGGGCCTTCGGGACTATTGATGGCTACACCTTC. Translated, it gives CASSPYRAFGTIDGYTF.

This clone occurred a few times. J is TRBJ2-5 and V is TRBV7-2; D gene uncertain. The germline V and J ends were trimmed by 7 bases and 5 bases, with 14 bases remaining between them. CDR3 size: 13 residues. Germline V gives CDR1 SGHTA, CDR2 FQGNSA. DNA of the CDR3: TGTGCCAGCATTCCCCGAGGTGGCGAGACCCAGTACTTC. This sequence encodes CASIPRGGETQYF.

This chain's CDR3 is CASSAAAATYEQYF. In DNA form, the CDR3 reads TGTGCCAGCAGTGCCGCGGCAGCCACCTACGAGCAGTACTTC. The J gene is TRBJ2-5, the V gene TRBV6-1, with D unclear. The better agreement between TRBJ2-7 and the DNA end casts doubt on the J call. The CDR3 has 14 amino acids. Germline V gene lookup returns CDR1 MNHNS and CDR2 SASEGT.

This chain joins TRBV27 and TRBJ1-5; TRBD1 matches at 8 bases. Trimming removed 6 bases from V and 0 bases from J; junction bases left unmatched: 4. Germline V gives CDR1 MNHEY, CDR2 SMNVEV (reference sequence). The CDR3 is 15 residues long. The CDR3 nucleotides read TGTGCCAGCAGACCGGGACAGGATAGCAATCAGCCCCAGCATTTT. It yields the protein CASRPGQDSNQPQHF.

This chain uses TRBV6-5 with TRBJ2-3, with TRBD1 matching 7 bases. Germline CDR1 reads MNHEY; CDR2 reads SVGAGI. With 1 base clipped from V and 2 bases from J, the junction kept 3 bases outside the gene matches. The CDR3 is made up of 15 amino acids. In nucleotides, the CDR3 is TGTGCCAGCAGTTACTTAGGACAGGACACAGATACGCAGTATTTT. Translating it yields CASSYLGQDTDTQYF.

V gene TRBV6-5 combines with J gene TRBJ2-7; D unclear. Germline values: CDR1 MNHEY, CDR2 SVGAGI. V shed 0 bases and J shed 6 bases, with 12 bases lying between them. The CDR3 runs 14 residues. In DNA form, the CDR3 reads TGTGCCAGCAGTTACTCGGGCCAGACGTTCGAGCAGTACTTC. Its translation is CASSYSGQTFEQYF.

The chain joins TRBV30 to TRBJ1-4; 10 bases map to TRBD1. From germline, CDR1 is GTSNPN and CDR2 SVGIG (reference sequence). Trimming cost V 0 bases and J 8 bases; bases outside gene matches: 6. The CDR3 is 15 amino acids. CDR3 DNA sequence: TGTGCCTGGAGTGTACCCGGACAGGGGGAGGAAAAACTGTTTTTT. Residues: CAWSVPGQGEEKLFF. Filled out from reference TRBV30 and TRBJ1-4, the complete variable domain reads SQTIHQWPATLVQPVGSPLSLECTVEGTSNPNLYWYRQAAGRGLQLLFYSVGIGQISSEVPQNLSASRPQDRQFILSSKKLLLSDSGFYLCAWSVPGQGEEKLFFGSGTQLSVL.

A few counts support this clone. The J gene is TRBJ2-7, the V gene TRBV18; tentatively, D is TRBD1 (6 bases). Germline V CDR1 and CDR2: KGHSH, LQKENI. The V gene lost 6 bases and the J gene lost 4 bases, with 16 bases spanning the gap. There are 14 residues in the CDR3. The CDR3 DNA sequence: TGTGCCAGCTCCCCTGAGGGGGATGCATACGAGCAGTACTTC. This encodes CASSPEGDAYEQYF.

The V gene is TRBV4-1, the J gene TRBJ2-7, with a weak D call TRBD1 (6 bases). The germline CDR1 and CDR2 sequences are MGHRA and YSYEKL. This CDR3 region has 15 residues. V lost 2 bases, J lost 0 bases, and 11 bases lay in between. The CDR3 DNA reads as TGCGCCAGCAGCCAACTGGGACAACGCTCCTACGAGCAGTACTTC. Translated: CASSQLGQRSYEQYF.

The rearrangement links TRBV7-9 to TRBJ2-2; 9 positions match TRBD1. The junction had 2 bases not matched to a gene; V was cut back by 3 bases and J by 0 bases. The germline V gene has CDR1 SEHNR and CDR2 FQNEAQ (reference sequence). The CDR3 spans 16 residues. CDR3 region: CASSLGQGPNTGELFF. The CDR3 DNA follows: TGTGCCAGCAGCTTGGGACAGGGACCGAACACCGGGGAGCTGTTTTTT.